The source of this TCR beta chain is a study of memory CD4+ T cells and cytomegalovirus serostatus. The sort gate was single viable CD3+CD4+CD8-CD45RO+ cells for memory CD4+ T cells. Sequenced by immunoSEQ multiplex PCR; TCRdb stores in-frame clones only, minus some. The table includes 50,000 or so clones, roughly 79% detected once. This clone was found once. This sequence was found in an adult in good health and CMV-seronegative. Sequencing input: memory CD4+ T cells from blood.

The CDR3 DNA reads TGTGCCAGCTCACCATGGCCGAGCTCCTACGAGCAGTACTTC. This encodes CASSPWPSSYEQYF. The gene calls are TRBV18 and TRBJ2-7; D unresolved. Germline V lookup: CDR1 KGHSH, CDR2 LQKENI. V lost 2 bases, J lost 0 bases, and 8 bases lay in between. This CDR3 comprises 14 residues.